This TCR beta chain comes out of a study of a mutant IDH1 vaccine in newly diagnosed glioma. As for the study in general: Onset of vaccination occurred 4-6 weeks following radiotherapy alone, or with temozolomide cycles.

Assay: immunoSEQ multiplex PCR; the TCRdb copy retains only in-frame clones and omits some. The sample holds about 56,000 clones, 86% seen once. Stated time point: week 35, safety follow-up. Vaccination used 300 ug of mutant IDH1 20-mer peptide per dose, with topical imiquimod. Regarding this clone: Its matching antigen is unknown.

This clonotype originated in a man aged 35 to 55 with glioma. The sequencing here drew on PBMCs, taken from a glioma patient whose treatment included an IDH1 peptide vaccine.

The CDR3 DNA reads as TGTGCCAGCAGCCGGACAGGGTGGGGGGATGAGCAGTTCTTC. Amino acid sequence: CASSRTGWGDEQFF. The genes are TRBV2 and TRBJ2-1; 8 nucleotides match TRBD1. V lost 6 bases, J lost 8 bases, and 9 bases stayed unmatched. This CDR3 region has 14 residues. Germline CDR1 reads SNHLY; CDR2 reads FYNNEI.